Presented here are 27 T cell receptor beta chains from one specimen sequenced in a study of CD8+ T cells in alopecia areata. Treatment noted: oral pan-JAK inhibitor, 5-10 mg twice daily. Reverse transcribed after extraction, RNA yielded cDNA as the sequencing template. Sequenced by immunoSEQ multiplex PCR; TCRdb stores in-frame clones only, minus some. Among approximately 280,000 clones listed, nearly 60% were seen once. Specimen: CD4+ T cells sorted from blood, collected at week 24, from a patient treated with tofacitinib. The receptors were sampled from a human donor with alopecia areata.

The chain couples TRBV4-1 to TRBJ2-3, with D uncertain. Germline V gene data show CDR1 as MGHRA and CDR2 as YSYEKL. The ends were cut back, 4 bases at V and 6 bases at J, with 14 bases in the middle. The CDR3 consists of 14 residues. CDR3 residues: CASSRQRPWDTQYF. CDR3 sequence (DNA): TGCGCCAGCAGCCGGCAGAGACCGTGGGATACGCAGTATTTT.

The rearrangement joins TRBV4-1 to TRBJ2-5, with D possibly TRBD2 on 6 matching bases. V was pared by 5 bases and J by 5 bases, with 12 bases between. This CDR3 region has 13 residues. Germline V lookup: CDR1 MGHRA, CDR2 YSYEKL. CDR3 sequence: CASSGGAWETQYF. DNA of the CDR3: TGCGCCAGCAGCGGAGGGGCGTGGGAGACCCAGTACTTC.

V is TRBV30 and J is TRBJ2-5; TRBD2 is a possible D gene (7 bases). Trimming cost V 4 bases and J 3 bases, with 12 bases left between them. The CDR3 runs to 13 residues. CDR1 and CDR2 (germline): GTSNPN, SVGIG (reference sequence). The CDR3 nucleotides read TGTGCCTGGAATCGAGGGGGGGAAGAGACCCAGTACTTC. This sequence encodes CAWNRGGEETQYF.

This clone appeared a single time. The chain has TRBV27 and TRBJ1-2, with D possibly being TRBD1 (6 bases). Trimming took off 5 bases at V and 7 bases at J, with 17 bases between the two ends. The CDR3 covers 14 residues. CDR1 and CDR2 from the germline V gene are MNHEY and SMNVEV (reference sequence). The CDR3 sequence: CASSPTVGGTGYTF. CDR3 sequence (DNA): TGTGCCAGCAGTCCGACCGTCGGGGGCACTGGCTACACCTTC.

The V call is TRBV5-6, the J call TRBJ1-6; D gene ambiguous. Germline values: CDR1 SGHDT, CDR2 YYEEEE. V was trimmed by 0 bases and J by 5 bases, leaving 12 bases between them. The CDR3 has 16 residues. CDR3 DNA: TGTGCCAGCAGCTTGGCCGGGCTGGCGGATAATTCACCCCTCCACTTT. As protein: CASSLAGLADNSPLHF.

This clone has a single count. The V and J genes are TRBV30 and TRBJ2-7; TRBD1 aligns across 7 bases. From germline, CDR1 is GTSNPN and CDR2 SVGIG (reference sequence). CDR3 size: 16 residues. The J segment lost 0 bases and the V segment lost 3 bases, leaving 11 bases of the junction unmatched. The chain's CDR3 is CAWSGLGGVSSYEQYF. The DNA of the CDR3 is TGTGCCTGGAGCGGATTAGGGGGCGTAAGCTCCTACGAGCAGTACTTC.

The J gene is TRBJ2-7, the V gene TRBV7-2; TRBD1 or TRBD2 may be the D gene (5 bases each). Trimming pared 2 bases from V and 2 bases from J, leaving 19 bases between. Germline V gene lookup returns CDR1 SGHTA and CDR2 FQGNSA. This CDR3 is 17 amino acids long. The CDR3 bases are TGTGCCAGCAGCTTAAATCCGTCGGGGCCAGCACCCTACGAGCAGTACTTC. Protein sequence: CASSLNPSGPAPYEQYF.

The chain has TRBV4-3 and TRBJ2-7; 7 positions agree with TRBD2. The CDR3 is made up of 15 amino acids. V lost 4 bases and J lost 0; bases outside the gene matches: 6. Germline-derived CDR1 and CDR2 are LGHNA and YSLEER. Here the CDR3 reads CASSPGGGISYEQYF. CDR3 DNA sequence: TGCGCCAGCAGCCCTGGGGGGGGGATCTCCTACGAGCAGTACTTC.

V and J are TRBV27 and TRBJ2-3; D is unclear. This CDR3 region has 15 residues. Per germline, CDR1 MNHEY and CDR2 SMNVEV (reference sequence). V lost 2 bases, J lost 0 bases, and 9 bases lay in between. The CDR3 loop reads CASSLDGRSTDTQYF. The DNA for the CDR3 is TGTGCCAGCAGTTTAGACGGCCGGAGCACAGATACGCAGTATTTT.

Only one count was recorded for this clone. This chain uses TRBV4-2 with TRBJ2-3; D might be TRBD2 (6 bases). From germline, CDR1 is LGHNA and CDR2 YNFKEQ. The CDR3 is 15 amino acids. V shed 2 bases and J shed 2 bases, with 11 bases lying between them. The CDR3 sequence is CASSQTAGNTDTQYF. The CDR3 nucleotides are TGTGCCAGCAGCCAAACGGCGGGGAACACAGATACGCAGTATTTT.

V gene TRBV11-2 combines with J gene TRBJ1-2, with 9 bases aligning to TRBD1. Germline V gives CDR1 SGHAT, CDR2 FQNNGV. The junction had 11 bases not matched to a gene; V was cut back by 5 bases and J by 4 bases. The CDR3 has 16 amino acids. In DNA form, the CDR3 reads TGTGCCAGCAGCGCCGTTCCGGGACAGGGATTCTATGGCTACACCTTC. As protein: CASSAVPGQGFYGYTF.

The chain is built from TRBV2 and TRBJ1-1; D might be TRBD1 (6 bases). The germline CDR1 and CDR2 sequences are SNHLY and FYNNEI. V was clipped by 6 bases and J by 2 bases, with 13 bases between them. This CDR3 is built from 14 residues. This chain's CDR3 is CASRGLQGNTEAFF. The CDR3 nucleotides are TGTGCCAGCAGGGGGTTACAGGGAAACACTGAAGCTTTCTTT.

This chain uses TRBV29-1 with TRBJ2-1; TRBD2 might be the D (5 bases). Trimming cost V 7 bases and J 4 bases, with 8 bases left between them. Germline V gives CDR1 SQVTM, CDR2 ANQGSEA. This CDR3 has 11 residues. The CDR3 region is CSARGYNEQFF. DNA of the CDR3: TGCAGCGCCCGGGGATACAATGAGCAGTTCTTC.

The J gene is TRBJ1-2, the V gene TRBV28; D call uncertain. Germline V gene lookup returns CDR1 MDHEN and CDR2 SYDVKM. With 7 bases removed from V and 8 bases from J, the gap between germline ends came to 17 bases. The CDR3 is 13 residues long. The CDR3 DNA is TGTGCCAGCATCCGCAGCGAGGAATCGGGCTACACCTTC. It encodes CASIRSEESGYTF.

Regarding this clone: Other nucleotide sequences from this sample produce the same CDR3. In nucleotides, the CDR3 is TGCAGCGTTGACCACAGGGGGGGCACTGAAGCTTTCTTT. Translation gives CSVDHRGGTEAFF. The chain combines TRBV29-1 with TRBJ1-1, with 8 nucleotides matching TRBD1. The CDR3 contains 13 residues. V lost 3 bases to trimming and J lost 4 bases; unmatched junction nucleotides: 4. Germline V gene lookup returns CDR1 SQVTM and CDR2 ANQGSEA. Full variable domain (rest looked up from reference TRBV29-1 and TRBJ1-1): SAVISQKPSRDICQRGTSLTIQCQVDSQVTMMFWYRQQPGQSLTLIATANQGSEATYESGFVIDKFPISRPNLTFSTLTVSNMSPEDSSIYLCSVDHRGGTEAFFGQGTRLTVV.

This chain uses TRBV7-2 with TRBJ2-3; D gene ambiguous. Germline CDR1 and CDR2: SGHTA and FQGNSA. The CDR3 totals 15 residues. Trimming took 6 bases from V and 4 from J, leaving 17 bases between them. CDR3 sequence (DNA): TGTGCCAGCAGGATGGGCCGGACCCGCGCAGATACGCAGTATTTT. This encodes CASRMGRTRADTQYF.

The CDR3 nucleotides read TGCGCCAGCAGCGGACCCGGGACTCGGAACACCGGGGAGCTGTTTTTT. This encodes CASSGPGTRNTGELFF. V usage is TRBV5-1 and J usage is TRBJ2-2; maybe TRBD2 (6 bases). Trimming cost V 4 bases and J 1 base, with 14 bases left between them. The CDR3 covers 16 residues. Germline CDR1 reads SGHRS; CDR2 reads YFSETQ.

The chain links TRBV11-2 to TRBJ1-2, with D maybe TRBD1 (5 bases). The V end was cut by 9 bases, the J end by 4 bases, with 18 bases between. Germline assignment: CDR1 SGHAT and CDR2 FQNNGV. CDR3 length equals 14 residues. DNA for the CDR3: TGTGCCAGTCTACTCCGGGCCGGGACCTATGGCTACACCTTC. Translating gives CASLLRAGTYGYTF. Using reference TRBV11-2 and TRBJ1-2 for the parts outside the CDR3, the full variable domain is EAGVAQSPRYKIIEKRQSVAFWCNPISGHATLYWYQQILGQGPKLLIQFQNNGVVDDSQLPKDRFSAERLKGVDSTLKIQPAKLEDSAVYLCASLLRAGTYGYTFGSGTRLTVV.

This rearrangement joins TRBV30 to TRBJ2-3; 8 nucleotides agree with TRBD2. This CDR3 comprises 13 residues. The trim removed 6 bases at V and 3 bases at J, leaving 5 bases unmatched. Germline V gene lookup returns CDR1 GTSNPN and CDR2 SVGIG (reference sequence). CDR3 protein: CACSPGGTDTQYF. In DNA, the CDR3 is TGTGCCTGTTCCCCGGGGGGGACAGATACGCAGTATTTT.

The chain is built from TRBV18 and TRBJ1-1; D is undetermined. The CDR3 loop spans 14 amino acids. V lost 5 bases to trimming and J lost 1 base, with 11 bases between them. CDR1 is KGHSH, CDR2 LQKENI, per germline. This CDR3 is CASSEGRENTEAFF. The CDR3, as DNA: TGTGCCAGCTCAGAAGGACGGGAGAACACTGAAGCTTTCTTT.

There are a few counts of this clone. V and J are TRBV2 and TRBJ2-1; perhaps TRBD2 as D (5 bases). V lost 4 bases and J 0 bases, leaving 10 bases between the germline ends. Germline CDR1 reads SNHLY; CDR2 reads FYNNEI. The CDR3 length is 15 residues. CDR3 sequence: CASSVPGNSYNEQFF. The CDR3 DNA follows: TGTGCCAGCAGTGTCCCGGGGAACTCCTACAATGAGCAGTTCTTC.

V and J are TRBV23-1 and TRBJ1-4; D gene unclear. TRBV23-1 carries the ORF label, with uncertain function. The CDR3 sequence is 10 residues long. V was pared by 5 bases and J by 10 bases, with 5 bases between. CDR3: CASSEGKLFF. CDR3 in DNA: TGCGCCAGCAGTGAGGGAAAACTGTTTTTT.

This chain connects TRBV30 to TRBJ2-7, with D possibly TRBD1 on 5 matching bases. This CDR3 region has 13 residues. The V end lost 3 bases, the J end lost 0 bases, and 9 bases lay between the germline ends. Germline values: CDR1 GTSNPN, CDR2 SVGIG (reference sequence). The CDR3 sequence: CAWSRQLSYEQYF. The DNA of the CDR3 is TGTGCCTGGAGCCGACAGCTCTCCTACGAGCAGTACTTC.

The table lists this clone with a few counts. Other nucleotide sequences from this sample produce the same CDR3. The chain carries TRBV20-1 and TRBJ2-7, with D unclear. Germline V gene data show CDR1 as DFQATT and CDR2 as SNEGSKA (reference sequence). V shed 5 bases and J shed 1 base, with 6 bases lying between them. The CDR3 is 11 residues long. The CDR3 spells CSAGVSYEQYF. Here the CDR3 DNA reads TGCAGTGCTGGAGTATCCTACGAGCAGTACTTC.

With respect to this clone: An end of the junction differs from the germline gene, which may be a read error. The rearrangement joins TRBV30 to TRBJ2-7; D is uncertain. Germline V gives CDR1 GTSNPN, CDR2 SVGIG (reference sequence). CDR3 length equals 13 residues. CDR3 in DNA: TGTGCCGGTCACCGGGCTCCCTCCAACGAGCAGTACTTC. Its protein is CAGHRAPSNEQYF. Using reference TRBV30 and TRBJ2-7 for the parts outside the CDR3, the full variable domain is SQTIHQWPATLVQPVGSPLSLECTVEGTSNPNLYWYRQAAGRGLQLLFYSVGIGQISSEVPQNLSASRPQDRQFILSSKKLLLSDSGFYLCAGHRAPSNEQYFGPGTRLTVT.

There are a few counts of this clone. V is TRBV28 and J is TRBJ2-7; D may correspond to TRBD1 or TRBD2 (6 bases each). The V gene's germline CDR1 is MDHEN and CDR2 SYDVKM. V was pared by 3 bases and J by 1 base, with 16 bases between. The CDR3 totals 16 residues. In DNA, the CDR3 is TGTGCCAGCAGTTTTATAACCAGGGGAGGTTCCTACGAGCAGTACTTC. This sequence encodes CASSFITRGGSYEQYF.

The chain joins TRBV30 to TRBJ1-1, with a possible D match to TRBD1 (5 bases). From germline, CDR1 is GTSNPN and CDR2 SVGIG (reference sequence). Trimming shortened V by 2 bases and J by 2 bases, and 15 bases separated the two germline ends. The CDR3 covers 15 residues. The CDR3 DNA sequence: TGTGCCTGGAGTCCGGTTGACAGTACCAACACTGAAGCTTTCTTT. Encoded protein: CAWSPVDSTNTEAFF.